The source of this T cell receptor beta chain is a study of control samples from healthy donors and cancer patients. Assay: immunoSEQ multiplex PCR; the TCRdb copy retains only in-frame clones and omits some. The sample has some 120,000 clones; about 95% are singletons. V lost 5 bases to trimming and J lost 2 bases; unmatched junction nucleotides: 6. Germline loops: CDR1 MNHEY, CDR2 SVGEGT. The CDR3 runs 16 residues. The sequence came from a young man in good health. Sequencing was performed on blood. This chain links TRBV6-2 or TRBV6-3 with TRBJ2-7; 13 bases map to TRBD2. In DNA form, the CDR3 reads TGTGCCAGCAGTCGCGGACTAGCGGGGGCCACCTACGAGCAGTACTTC. Its translation is CASSRGLAGATYEQYF.